Below, one T cell receptor (beta chain) is given with its context. Repeated repertoire sampling spanned the course of chemoradiotherapy. The method was immunoSEQ multiplex PCR; TCRdb's version includes in-frame clones alone and lacks a portion of them. The repertoire includes 30,000 or so clones, about 87% of them detected once, and 4.8% sits in the top ten. The data originate from a study of chemoradiotherapy in HPV16-positive cancers. The wider study: Functional T-cell assays on a couple of HPV16-positive patients' cells defined candidate HPV-specific clones and common TCR motifs.

The ends were cut back, 2 bases at V and 0 bases at J, with 12 bases in the middle. The CDR3 runs 16 residues. In germline, CDR1 is SGHTA, CDR2 FQGNSA. The material sequenced was blood, taken from a patient who underwent chemoradiotherapy. J is TRBJ2-3 and V is TRBV7-2; weak D call: TRBD1 (5 bases). This sequence was found in a human donor with HPV-associated anogenital cancer. CDR3 amino acids: CASSLRRAGSTDTQYF. CDR3 nucleotide sequence: TGTGCCAGCAGCTTACGACGGGCAGGGAGCACAGATACGCAGTATTTT. Complete variable domain (other parts from reference TRBV7-2 and TRBJ2-3): GAGVSQSPSNKVTEKGKDVELRCDPISGHTALYWYRQSLGQGLEFLIYFQGNSAPDKSGLPSDRFSAERTGGSVSTLTIQRTQQEDSAVYLCASSLRRAGSTDTQYFGPGTRLTVL.